This TCR beta chain was captured in a study of stem cell transplantation in POMP-related autoinflammatory disease. Sequenced by immunoSEQ multiplex PCR; TCRdb stores in-frame clones only, minus some. The repertoire has around 10,000 clones, around 75% of them found once; the top ten carry roughly 4.2%. The CDR3 consists of 13 residues. In its sample, this clone was seen a few times. The genes are TRBV12-3 or TRBV12-4 and TRBJ1-1, with D maybe TRBD1 (5 bases). The input for sequencing was CD4+ T cells from PBMCs, taken after stem cell transplantation. This TCR came from a human patient with POMP-related autoinflammation and immune dysregulation (PRAID). Some T cells may be graft donor cells. In nucleotides, the CDR3 is TGTCCCCCATTGGGGGTAGATAGCACTGAAGCTTTCTTT. Translated: CPPLGVDSTEAFF.